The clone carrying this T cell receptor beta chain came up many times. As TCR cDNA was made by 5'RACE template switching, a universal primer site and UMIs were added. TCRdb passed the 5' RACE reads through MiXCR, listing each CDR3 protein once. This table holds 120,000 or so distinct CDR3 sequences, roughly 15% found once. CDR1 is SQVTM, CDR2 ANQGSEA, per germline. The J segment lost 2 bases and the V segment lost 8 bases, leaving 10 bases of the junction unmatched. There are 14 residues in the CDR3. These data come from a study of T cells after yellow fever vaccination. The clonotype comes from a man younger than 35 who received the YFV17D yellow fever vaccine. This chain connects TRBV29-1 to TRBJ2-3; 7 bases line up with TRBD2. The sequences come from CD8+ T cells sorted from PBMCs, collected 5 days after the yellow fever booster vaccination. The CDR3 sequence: CSFRAGSATDTQYF. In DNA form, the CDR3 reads TGCAGCTTCCGAGCGGGGTCGGCCACAGATACGCAGTATTTT.